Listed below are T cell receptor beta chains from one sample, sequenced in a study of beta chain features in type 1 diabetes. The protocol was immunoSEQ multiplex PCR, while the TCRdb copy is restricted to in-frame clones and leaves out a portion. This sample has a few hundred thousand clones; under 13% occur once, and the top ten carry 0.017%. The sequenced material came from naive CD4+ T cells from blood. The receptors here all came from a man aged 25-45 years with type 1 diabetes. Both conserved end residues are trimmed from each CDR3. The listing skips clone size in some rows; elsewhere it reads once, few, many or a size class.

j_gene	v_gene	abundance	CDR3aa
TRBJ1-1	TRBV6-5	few	ASSRGAEAF
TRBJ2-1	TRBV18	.	ASSPPSGGSYNEQF
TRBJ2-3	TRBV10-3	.	AISGGGAGDTQY
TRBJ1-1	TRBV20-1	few	SAAPTGKAF
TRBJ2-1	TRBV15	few	ATSQLGSGAANEQF
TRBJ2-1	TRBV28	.	ASIDSGTGGNEQF
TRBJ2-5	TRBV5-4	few	ASSPGGVETQY
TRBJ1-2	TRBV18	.	ASSGTGRHGYT
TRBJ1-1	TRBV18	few	ASSPQVLSDTEAF
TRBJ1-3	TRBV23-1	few	ASSQSPRTGAGNTIY
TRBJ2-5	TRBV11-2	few	ASSTDPVTQY
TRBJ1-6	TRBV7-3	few	ASSLRRGSPLH
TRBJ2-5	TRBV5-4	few	ASSQDWNRGSETQY
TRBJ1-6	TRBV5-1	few	ASSLGTDGNNSPLH
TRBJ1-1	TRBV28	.	ASSFGHSNTEAF
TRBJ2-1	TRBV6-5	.	ASSLDRGLYEQF
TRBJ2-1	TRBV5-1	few	ASSMDSEQF
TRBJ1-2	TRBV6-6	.	ASSSTGNYGYT
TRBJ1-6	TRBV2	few	ASGQWTNSPLH
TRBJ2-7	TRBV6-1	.	ASRGGDHPSYEQY
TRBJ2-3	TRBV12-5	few	ASGLVLGQGADTQY
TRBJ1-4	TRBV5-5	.	ASSFRGWDEKLF
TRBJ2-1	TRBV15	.	ATSRSGGTYNEQF
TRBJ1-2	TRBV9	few	ASSVETESTYGYT
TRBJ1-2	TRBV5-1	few	ASSLDGGELYGYT
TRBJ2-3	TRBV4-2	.	ASSGPASGGVTDTQY
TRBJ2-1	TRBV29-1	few	SVVGLAGNEQF
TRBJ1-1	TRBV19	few	ASSIVLNSNTEAF
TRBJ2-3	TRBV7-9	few	ASSFRLEVATDTQY
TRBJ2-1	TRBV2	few	ASSLLRLAGGNSYNEQF
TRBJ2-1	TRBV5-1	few	ASSLGSSSYNEQF
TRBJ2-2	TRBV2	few	ASSEARLGELF
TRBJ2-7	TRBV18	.	ASSPWPGGSYEQY
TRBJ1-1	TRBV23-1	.	ARPGTANTEAF
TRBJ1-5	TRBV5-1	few	ASSLTGSDTQPQH
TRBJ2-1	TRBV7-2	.	ASTLAGAGEQF
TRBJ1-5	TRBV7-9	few	ASSTWTGGQSQPQH
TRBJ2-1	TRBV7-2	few	ASSSTLRSNEQF
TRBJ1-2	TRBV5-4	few	ASSPFLTGSNYGYT
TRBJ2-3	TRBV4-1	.	ASSHHPKDSYTQY
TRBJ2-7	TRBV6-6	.	ASSPRSEQY
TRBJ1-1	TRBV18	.	ASSLGQVMNTEAF
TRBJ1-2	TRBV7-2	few	ASTRRGGVGYT
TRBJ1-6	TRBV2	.	ASKITGQYNSPLH